Each of the 14 T cell receptor beta chains below was sequenced from the same sample in a study of blood T cell repertoires in COVID-19 (TCRdb year 2020). Libraries were constructed by the immunoSEQ multiplex PCR assay. TCRdb limited this immuneACCESS table to in-frame rearrangements with V and J called. A share of clones is missing; checked studies link under half to unresolved V genes, and the rest is unexplained. Recorded for this sample are under 100,000 clones; about 87% of them occurred a single time. The ten largest clones represent roughly a sixth of the sample. Sequencing was done on a sample of peripheral blood. These receptors were collected from a human donor in a cohort sampled during active COVID-19.

J is TRBJ1-6 and V is TRBV28; D may be TRBD1 (5 bases). Germline values: CDR1 MDHEN, CDR2 SYDVKM. The CDR3 is 13 residues long. V was clipped by 7 bases and J by 11 bases, with 15 bases between them. The CDR3 DNA sequence: TGTGCCAGCACCTCTGGCGGGGGGACACCCCTCCACTTT. This translates into CASTSGGGTPLHF.

The gene calls are TRBV6-6 and TRBJ1-2; 8 positions match TRBD1. CDR1 is MNHNY, CDR2 SVGAGI, per germline (reference sequence). The junction had 9 bases not matched to a gene; V was cut back by 5 bases and J by 1 base. The CDR3 is made up of 16 amino acids. Here the CDR3 reads CASSSPDRADNYGYTF. CDR3 DNA: TGTGCCAGCAGTAGCCCGGACAGGGCAGATAACTATGGCTACACCTTC.

The chain uses TRBV3-1 (or the pseudogene TRBV3-2) and TRBJ1-2; D possibly corresponds to TRBD1 (6 bases). V lost 4 bases to trimming and J lost 7 bases, with 16 bases between them. The CDR3 runs to 14 residues. Germline V gives CDR1 LGHDT, CDR2 YNNKEL (reference sequence). CDR3 in DNA: TGTGCCAGCAGCCCAACAGGGTATATCTTTGGCTACACCTTC. It yields the protein CASSPTGYIFGYTF.

This rearrangement joins TRBV7-3 to TRBJ2-2; D uncertain. The CDR3 spans 14 residues. V was trimmed by 5 bases and J by 1 base, leaving 8 bases between them. The germline gives CDR1 SGHTA, CDR2 FQGTGA. The CDR3 nucleotides are TGTGCCAGCAGCACCCCGGTGAACACCGGGGAGCTGTTTTTT. Its protein is CASSTPVNTGELFF.

The rearrangement joins TRBV11-2 to TRBJ1-2; 7 positions agree with TRBD1. The CDR3 is 13 amino acids. V lost 5 bases and J lost 4; bases outside the gene matches: 4. Germline CDR1 SGHAT, CDR2 FQNNGV. The CDR3 protein is CASSAQGFYGYTF. The DNA of the CDR3 is TGTGCCAGCAGCGCACAGGGGTTCTATGGCTACACCTTC.

The V gene is TRBV30, the J gene TRBJ1-2; 11 bases are a match to TRBD1. Per the germline V gene, CDR1 is GTSNPN and CDR2 is SVGIG (reference sequence). With 7 bases clipped from V and 8 bases from J, the junction kept 12 bases outside the gene matches. CDR3 size: 14 residues. The chain's CDR3 is CASSRDRGTWGYTF. The DNA of the CDR3 is TGTGCCTCGAGCCGGGACAGGGGGACGTGGGGCTACACCTTC.

This clone was recorded once. The genes are TRBV5-1 and TRBJ1-1; TRBD1 matches at 7 bases. CDR3 length equals 15 residues. J was trimmed by 5 bases and V by 4 bases; bases with no gene match: 11. Germline lookup yields CDR1 SGHRS and CDR2 YFSETQ. CDR3 sequence reads: CASSPALQGRTEAFF. CDR3 DNA: TGCGCCAGCAGCCCAGCCCTACAGGGGAGGACTGAAGCTTTCTTT.

The V and J genes are TRBV5-1 and TRBJ2-1, with D perhaps TRBD2 (6 bases). The germline V and J ends were trimmed by 4 bases and 4 bases, with 9 bases remaining between them. The germline V gene has CDR1 SGHRS and CDR2 YFSETQ. The CDR3 sequence is 13 residues long. DNA for the CDR3: TGCGCCAGCAGCATCGGGACTTACAATGAGCAGTTCTTC. Translation: CASSIGTYNEQFF. Filled out from reference TRBV5-1 and TRBJ2-1, the complete variable domain reads KAGVTQTPRYLIKTRGQQVTLSCSPISGHRSVSWYQQTPGQGLQFLFEYFSETQRNKGNFPGRFSGRQFSNSRSEMNVSTLELGDSALYLCASSIGTYNEQFFGPGTRLTVL.

Comments on this clone: Its ends do not fully match the called genes, so a read error is possible. The chain is built from TRBV7-7 and TRBJ2-2; D uncertain. The V gene's germline CDR1 is SSHAT and CDR2 FNYEAQ (reference sequence). This CDR3 comprises 13 residues. Here the CDR3 reads CASSLLGTGELFF. CDR3 coding DNA: TGTGCTAGCAGCTTGCTAGGTACCGGGGAGCTGTTTTTT.

The rearrangement links TRBV5-1 to TRBJ1-1; the match to TRBD1 covers 10 bases. Looked up from germline, CDR1 is SGHRS and CDR2 is YFSETQ. V gave up 4 bases and J gave up 1 base; unmatched junction bases: 4. The CDR3 is 15 amino acids. In DNA, the CDR3 is TGCGCCAGCAGCAGGGGACAGGGGAGGAACACTGAAGCTTTCTTT. The encoded protein is CASSRGQGRNTEAFF.

This chain uses TRBV6-1 with TRBJ1-3; no clear D. Germline V gene data show CDR1 as MNHNS and CDR2 as SASEGT. The CDR3 is 15 amino acids. Deletions cut 2 bases from V and 6 bases from J, with 14 bases between. CDR3 sequence (DNA): TGTGCCAGCAGTGAAAACGGGGTTGAAGCAAACACCATATATTTT. Its protein is CASSENGVEANTIYF.

This chain uses TRBV7-9 with TRBJ1-3; D may be TRBD1 (5 bases). CDR1 is SEHNR and CDR2 is FQNEAQ in the germline V gene (reference sequence). V gave up 2 bases and J gave up 0 bases, with 14 bases separating them. This CDR3 region has 17 residues. The CDR3 is CASSLIGRAFSGNTIYF. Written as DNA, the CDR3 is TGTGCCAGCAGCTTAATCGGCAGGGCCTTCTCTGGAAACACCATATATTTT. The full variable domain, rest sourced from reference TRBV7-9 and TRBJ1-3, is DTGVSQNPRHKITKRGQNVTFRCDPISEHNRLYWYRQTLGQGPEFLTYFQNEAQLEKSRLLSDRFSAERPKGSFSTLEIQRTEQGDSAMYLCASSLIGRAFSGNTIYFGEGSWLTVV.

The V gene is TRBV14, the J gene TRBJ1-2; D is unresolved. Germline-derived CDR1 and CDR2 are SGHDN and FVKESK. This CDR3 has 14 residues. The V gene lost 1 base and the J gene lost 4 bases, with 10 bases spanning the gap. The CDR3 sequence is CASSQGSEAYGYTF. CDR3 nucleotides: TGTGCCAGCAGCCAAGGATCCGAGGCCTATGGCTACACCTTC.

The count of this clone is one. The junction departs from the called germline gene at one end, perhaps through a read error. The same CDR3 can be traced to other DNA sequences in this sample. The V and J genes are TRBV11-2 and TRBJ1-2, with D unresolved. The CDR3 has 14 residues. Germline V lookup: CDR1 SGHAT, CDR2 FQNNGV. The CDR3 sequence is CASSSARGNYGYTF. For the CDR3, the DNA is TGTGCTAGCAGCTCTGCACGGGGTAACTATGGCTACACCTTC.